This TCR beta chain was recorded in a study of human T cells and chemical hapten exposure. General study points: DPC sensitization did not alter TCRs above 1 in 1000 frequency.

CDR3 length: 15 amino acids. Per germline, CDR1 LGHDT and CDR2 YNNKEL (reference sequence). In the case of this clonotype: No antigen is known for it. Compared with germline, one end of the junction differs, possibly owing to a read error.

The time point: patch test 3, about 24 weeks after DPC sensitization. Treatment denoted: therapeutic diphenylcyclopropenone sensitization with weekly scalp DPC. Separate cDNA molecules received unique molecular identifiers, which the library attached to them. In the study's own analysis: 100,000 or so TCRs per sample was the median, with a range of roughly 20,000 to 700,000. Each CDR3 protein gets one entry after TCRdb re-called the RACE reads with MiXCR. The V and J calls and clone size come from TCRdb's table, not from the authors' own analysis. The table shows about 190,000 distinct CDR3 sequences, with around a quarter occurring only once.

This specimen consisted of whole blood, obtained in connection with sensitization to the hapten diphenylcyclopropenone (DPC). The V and J genes are TRBV3-1 and TRBJ1-1; the D is unclear. The TCR sequence derives from a woman aged 40 to 50 with alopecia areata. Some clones in this sample may be carry-over from other donors' samples. DNA for the CDR3: TGTGTCAGCAGCCAAGAGGAAGGGTCTGCCACTGAAGCTTTCTTT. Protein product: CVSSQEEGSATEAFF.